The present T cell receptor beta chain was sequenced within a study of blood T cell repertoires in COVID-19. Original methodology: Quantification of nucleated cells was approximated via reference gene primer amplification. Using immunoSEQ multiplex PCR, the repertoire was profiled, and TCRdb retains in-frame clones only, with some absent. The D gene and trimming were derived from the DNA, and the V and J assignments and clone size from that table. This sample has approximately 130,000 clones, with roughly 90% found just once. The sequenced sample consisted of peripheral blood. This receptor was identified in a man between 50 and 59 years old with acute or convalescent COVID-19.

The CDR3 DNA is TGTGCCAGCAGCGGTGGAAGGGGTCGCACAGATACGCAGTATTTT. Protein: CASSGGRGRTDTQYF. The rearrangement uses TRBV9 and TRBJ2-3; tentative D call: TRBD1 (5 bases). Per the germline V gene, CDR1 is SGDLS and CDR2 is YYNGEE. V lost 3 bases and J lost 1, with 12 bases in between. This CDR3 comprises 15 residues.